This T cell receptor (beta chain) was recorded in a study of human T cells and chemical hapten exposure. The library attached unique molecular identifiers to individual cDNA molecules. TCRdb passed the RACE reads through MiXCR, listing each CDR3 protein once. Here the sample spans around 180,000 distinct CDR3 sequences, roughly 30% being singletons. The time point: pre-sensitization, week 0. Treatment: therapeutic diphenylcyclopropenone sensitization with weekly scalp DPC. Remarks on this clonotype: An end of the junction does not agree with germline; a read error may underlie this.

CDR3 length equals 18 residues. Germline CDR1 and CDR2: MNHEY and SVGEGT. The source of this sequence is a woman aged 25 to 39 with alopecia areata. Some clones in this sample may be carry-over from other donors' samples. The sample consisted of whole blood, taken in connection with sensitization to the hapten diphenylcyclopropenone (DPC). The chain carries TRBV6-2 or TRBV6-3 and TRBJ2-4; 10 bases line up with TRBD1. This chain's CDR3 is CASSRDRGNLPAKNIQYF. The CDR3 DNA sequence: TGTGCCAGCAGCCGGGACAGGGGAAACTTGCCGGCCAAGAACATTCAGTACTTC.